This paragraph reports one TCR beta chain. Its antigen is unknown. This sample is part of a study of cytomegalovirus exposure and HLA in healthy donors. On the study more broadly: HLA-typed donors were the source of approximately 85 million unique TCRs held in an early data release.

This CDR3 contains 16 residues. Trimming removed 5 bases at V and 5 bases at J, with 21 bases between. Germline V gene sequence: CDR1 SGHAT, CDR2 FQNNGV. Study-wide results and limits: In a later analysis, at a false discovery rate of 0.05, roughly 17,000 TCR beta sequences matched HLA alleles. Presence/absence analyses assumed roughly uniform sequencing depth across donors. Later examination showed HLA-associated TCR beta chains had greater clonal expansion than equally common others.

Primers included in the PCR were 60 Vbeta and 13 Jbeta primers. Repertoires were generated with immunoSEQ multiplex PCR, while TCRdb's copy carries only in-frame clones and drops some. Across 200,000 or so clones, the top ten clones capture roughly 0.74% of the sample. This chain joins TRBV11-2 and TRBJ1-1; the D gene is possibly TRBD1 (5 bases). Sequencing was done on a sample of PBMCs. This clonotype was sampled from a boy younger than 18 in good health and CMV-seronegative. The CDR3: CASSPVRGGKKTEAFF. CDR3 DNA: TGTGCCAGCAGCCCTGTCCGGGGGGGAAAGAAAACTGAAGCTTTCTTT.